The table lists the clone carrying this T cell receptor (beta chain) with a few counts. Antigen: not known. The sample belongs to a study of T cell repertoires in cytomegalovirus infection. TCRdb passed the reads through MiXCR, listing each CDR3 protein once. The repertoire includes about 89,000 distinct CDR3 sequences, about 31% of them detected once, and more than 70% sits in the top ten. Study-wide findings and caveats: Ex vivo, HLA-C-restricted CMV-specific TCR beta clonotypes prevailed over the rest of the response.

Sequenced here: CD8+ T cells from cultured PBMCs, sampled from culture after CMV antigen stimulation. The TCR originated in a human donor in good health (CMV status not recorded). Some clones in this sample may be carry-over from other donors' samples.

Here the CDR3 DNA reads TGTGCCAGCAGTGGCGGAAAGGATCTCTCAATCAATCAGCCCCAGCATTTT. Translation gives CASSGGKDLSINQPQHF. This rearrangement joins TRBV2 to TRBJ1-5; D gene uncertain. The CDR3 is 17 residues long. With 4 bases removed from V and 3 bases from J, the gap between germline ends came to 19 bases. The germline V gene encodes CDR1 SNHLY and CDR2 FYNNEI.